The 9 T cell receptor beta chains below all came from one sample that was sequenced in a study of blood T cell repertoires in COVID-19 (dated by TCRdb to 2019 to 2021). Libraries were constructed by the immunoSEQ multiplex PCR assay. Entries here come from immuneACCESS through TCRdb and include only in-frame sequences with V and J called. Some clones fail to appear in such tables; in the studies checked, an unresolved V gene covers under half of the shortfall, and the cause of the remainder is unknown. This sample has about 200,000 clones in its table, and 85% to 90% of those were observed once. Of the sample, more than 2.5% is held by the ten largest clones. Sequenced input: peripheral blood. Receptors originate from a man aged 60 to 69 with acute or convalescent COVID-19.

The chain employs TRBV7-9 and TRBJ1-5, with 8 nucleotides matching TRBD1. The V and J ends lost 1 base and 2 bases, in that order; junction bases with no gene match: 7. The V gene's germline CDR1 is SEHNR and CDR2 FQNEAQ (reference sequence). The CDR3 loop spans 17 amino acids. CDR3 protein: CASSLGGTGVGNQPQHF. The CDR3 region has the DNA TGTGCCAGCAGCTTAGGTGGGACAGGTGTGGGCAATCAGCCCCAGCATTTT.

The chain recombines TRBV13 with TRBJ1-2; D uncertain. CDR1 and CDR2 (germline): PRHDT, FYEKMQ (reference sequence). Trimming took off 3 bases at V and 5 bases at J, with 7 bases between the two ends. This CDR3 has 12 residues. CDR3 coding DNA: TGTGCCAGCAGCTTGGCAAGTTATGGCTACACCTTC. Its protein is CASSLASYGYTF.

The DNA of the CDR3 is TGCAGCGTTGACGACGGGTCCACAGATACGCAGTATTTT. Its protein product is CSVDDGSTDTQYF. J is TRBJ2-3 and V is TRBV29-1; D is unresolved. Trimming pared 3 bases from V and 2 bases from J, leaving 9 bases between. The CDR3 covers 13 residues. The germline CDR1 and CDR2 sequences are SQVTM and ANQGSEA.

The V call is TRBV19, the J call TRBJ2-7; 10 bases line up with TRBD1. The V gene's germline CDR1 is LNHDA and CDR2 SQIVND (reference sequence). This CDR3 contains 13 residues. V was clipped by 5 bases and J by 7 bases; unmatched bases: 5. As DNA, the CDR3 is TGTGCCAGTAGTTCCGGGACAGGGGTGGAGCAGTACTTC. Its protein is CASSSGTGVEQYF.

This sequence joins TRBV4-1 and TRBJ1-6; D unclear. The CDR3 contains 15 residues. V was shortened by 4 bases and J by 0 bases, with 7 bases between the two germline ends. Per the germline V gene, CDR1 is MGHRA and CDR2 is YSYEKL. CDR3 region: CASSLESSYNSPLHF. CDR3 coding DNA: TGCGCCAGCAGCCTCGAGAGCTCCTATAATTCACCCCTCCACTTT.

The CDR3 DNA reads TGTGCCAGCAGCACTGGTTTTCCGACTGAAGCTTTCTTT. Amino acids: CASSTGFPTEAFF. The rearrangement joins TRBV12-3 or TRBV12-4 to TRBJ1-1; D is unresolved. Deletions cut 6 bases from V and 5 bases from J, with 13 bases between. This CDR3 spans 13 amino acids.

This clone was recorded once. The chain joins TRBV19 to TRBJ1-2; tentatively, D is TRBD1 (5 bases). V lost 5 bases and J 7 bases, leaving 11 bases between the germline ends. CDR3 length: 12 residues. Germline V gene sequence: CDR1 LNHDA, CDR2 SQIVND (reference sequence). CDR3 DNA sequence: TGTGCCAGTAGTTTCAGGGCGAGTGGCTACACCTTC. Residues: CASSFRASGYTF. The full variable domain, in which reference TRBV19 and TRBJ1-2 provide the parts outside the CDR3, is DGGITQSPKYLFRKEGQNVTLSCEQNLNHDAMYWYRQDPGQGLRLIYYSQIVNDFQKGDIAEGYSVSREKKESFPLTVTSAQKNPTAFYLCASSFRASGYTFGSGTRLTVV.

The chain combines TRBV10-1 with TRBJ1-6, with D perhaps TRBD1 (6 bases). The germline gives CDR1 WNHNN, CDR2 SYGVQD (reference sequence). This CDR3 has 12 residues. Trimming left V 2 bases short and J 13 bases short, with 9 bases between. CDR3 DNA: TGCGCCAGCAGTGAGACAGGGTTTCCCCTCCACTTT. It translates to CASSETGFPLHF.

The chain links TRBV6-5 to TRBJ1-4; D is possibly TRBD1 (5 bases). This CDR3 contains 16 residues. V lost 4 bases to trimming and J lost 8 bases, with 20 bases between them. In germline, CDR1 is MNHEY, CDR2 SVGAGI. CDR3 sequence: CASSSSVQGNNEKLFF. CDR3 DNA: TGTGCCAGCAGTTCCTCGGTGCAGGGCAATAACGAAAAACTGTTTTTT.